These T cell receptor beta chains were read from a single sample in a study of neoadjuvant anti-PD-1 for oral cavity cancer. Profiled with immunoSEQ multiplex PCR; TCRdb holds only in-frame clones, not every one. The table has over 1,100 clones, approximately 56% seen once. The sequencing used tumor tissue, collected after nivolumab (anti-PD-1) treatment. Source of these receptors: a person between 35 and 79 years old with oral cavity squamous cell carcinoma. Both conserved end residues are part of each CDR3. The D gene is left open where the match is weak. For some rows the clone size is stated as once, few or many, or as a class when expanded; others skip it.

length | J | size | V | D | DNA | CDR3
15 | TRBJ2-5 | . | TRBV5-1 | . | TGCGCCAGCAGCTCACGACAGGCTTCCGGGGAGACCCAGTACTTC | CASSSRQASGETQYF
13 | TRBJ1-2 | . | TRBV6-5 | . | TGTGCCAGCAGTTACCAGGGGCTTGGGGGCTACACCTTC | CASSYQGLGGYTF
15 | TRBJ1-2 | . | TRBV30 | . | TGTGCCTGGAGTGTAGGGTCTATACCGGGAAAGGGCTACACCTTC | CAWSVGSIPGKGYTF
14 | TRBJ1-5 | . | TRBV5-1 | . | TGCGCCAGCAGCCCCACGGATAGCAATCAGCCCCAGCATTTT | CASSPTDSNQPQHF
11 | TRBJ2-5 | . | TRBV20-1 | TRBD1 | TGCAGTGCTGGACAGGGAGAGACCCAGTACTTC | CSAGQGETQYF
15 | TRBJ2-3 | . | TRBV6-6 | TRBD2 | TGTGCCAGCGCCCTCCTAGCGGGAGGGACAGATACGCAGTATTTT | CASALLAGGTDTQYF
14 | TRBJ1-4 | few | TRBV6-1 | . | TGTGCCAGCACCCTTAGCCCAACTAATGAAAAACTGTTTTTT | CASTLSPTNEKLFF
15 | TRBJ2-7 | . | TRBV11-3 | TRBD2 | TGTGCCAGCAGCCGGTGGACTAGCGACTCCTACGAGCAGTACTTC | CASSRWTSDSYEQYF
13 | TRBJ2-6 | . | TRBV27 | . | TGTGCCAGCAGTTTATGGGGGGCCAACGTCCTGACTTTC | CASSLWGANVLTF
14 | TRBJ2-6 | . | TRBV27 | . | TGTGCCAGCAGTTTAGAGGGACGGCCTAACGTCCTGACTTTC | CASSLEGRPNVLTF
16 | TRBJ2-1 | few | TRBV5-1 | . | TGCGCCAGCAGCTTGGTAGCGGCCAGCTCCTACAATGAGCAGTTCTTC | CASSLVAASSYNEQFF
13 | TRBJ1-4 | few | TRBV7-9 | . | TGTGCCAGCAGCTCACAGGTTAATGAAAAACTGTTTTTT | CASSSQVNEKLFF
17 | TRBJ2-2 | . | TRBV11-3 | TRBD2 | TGTGCCAGCAGCTCCCGGGGAGCGGGAATCCGGGAGGGGGAGCTGTTTTTT | CASSSRGAGIREGELFF
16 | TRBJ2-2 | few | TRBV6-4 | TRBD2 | TGTGCCAGCAGTGAACTAGCGGGAGTCGACACCGGGGAGCTGTTTTTT | CASSELAGVDTGELFF
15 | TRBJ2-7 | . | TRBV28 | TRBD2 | TGTGCCAGCAGTCTGGGACTAGCGGGAGGGGGCGAGCAGTACTTC | CASSLGLAGGGEQYF
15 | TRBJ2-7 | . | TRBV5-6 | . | TGTGCCAGCAGCGCAGCGTTGGGGGGCAGCTACGAGCAGTACTTC | CASSAALGGSYEQYF
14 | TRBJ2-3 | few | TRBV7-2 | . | TGTGCCAGCAGCTTAGCCCCAGGGCAGGGTACGCAGTATTTT | CASSLAPGQGTQYF
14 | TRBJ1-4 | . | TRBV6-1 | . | TGTGCCAGCAAGCAGGGGCCAACTAATGAAAAACTGTTTTTT | CASKQGPTNEKLFF
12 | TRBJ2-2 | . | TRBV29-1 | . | TGCAGCGTTCAAAGGGTCCCCGGGGAGCTGTTTTTT | CSVQRVPGELFF
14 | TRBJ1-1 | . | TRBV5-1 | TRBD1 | TGCGCCAGCAGCAGGACAGGGTCAGAGTCGGAAGCTTTCTTT | CASSRTGSESEAFF
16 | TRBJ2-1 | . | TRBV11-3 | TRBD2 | TGTGCCAGCAGCTTATCAGCGGGAGTTGGGTACAATGAGCAGTTCTTC | CASSLSAGVGYNEQFF
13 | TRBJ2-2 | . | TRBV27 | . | TGTGCCAGCAGTCCCGCGAACACCGGGGAGCTGTTTTTT | CASSPANTGELFF
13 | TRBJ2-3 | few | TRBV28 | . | TGTGCCAGCAGCTTAGGGGGACACTTAAGCCCGTATTTT | CASSLGGHLSPYF
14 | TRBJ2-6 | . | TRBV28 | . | TGTGCCAGCAAGGGGAGATCTGGGGCCAACGTCCTGACTTTC | CASKGRSGANVLTF
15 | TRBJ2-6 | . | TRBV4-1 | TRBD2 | TGCGCCAGCCAAACAGCGGGAGGAGGGGCCAACGTCCTGACTTTC | CASQTAGGGANVLTF
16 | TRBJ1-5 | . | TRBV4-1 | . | TGCGCCAGCAGCCAAGACGCAGGTAGCCCCAGACAGCCCCAGCATTTT | CASSQDAGSPRQPQHF
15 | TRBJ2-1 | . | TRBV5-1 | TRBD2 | TGCGCCAGCAGCTTGTGGGGACTAGCACACAATGAGCAGTTCTTC | CASSLWGLAHNEQFF
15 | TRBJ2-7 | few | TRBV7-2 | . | TGTGCCAGCAGCTTATCGTGGATAAGCTCCTACGAGCAGTACTTC | CASSLSWISSYEQYF
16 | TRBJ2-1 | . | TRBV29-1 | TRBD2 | TGCAGCGTTGAAGCCCCCCAGCGGGAGACCTACAATGAGCAGTTCTTC | CSVEAPQRETYNEQFF
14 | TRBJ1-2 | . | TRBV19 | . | TGTGCCAGTAGTATCAGCAGGTTTAACTATGGCTACACCTTC | CASSISRFNYGYTF
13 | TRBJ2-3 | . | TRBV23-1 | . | TGCGCCAGCAGTCAATCGCCGGGCGATACGCAGTATTTT | CASSQSPGDTQYF
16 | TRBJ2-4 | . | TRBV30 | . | TGTGCCTGGGTCCCAGGGCAGGGGCTAGCCAAAAACATTCAGTACTTC | CAWVPGQGLAKNIQYF
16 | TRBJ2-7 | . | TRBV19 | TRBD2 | TGTGCCAGTAGTATTACCGGGACTAGCGGGTCCTACGAGCAGTACTTC | CASSITGTSGSYEQYF
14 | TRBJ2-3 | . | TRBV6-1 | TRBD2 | TGTGCCAGCAGTGAAGGGACTAGCGTTGATACGCAGTATTTT | CASSEGTSVDTQYF
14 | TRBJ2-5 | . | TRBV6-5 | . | TGTGCCAGCAGTTACTCTGGCAGGAGAGAGACCCAGTACTTC | CASSYSGRRETQYF
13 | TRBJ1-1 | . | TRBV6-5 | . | TGTGCCAGCAGCGGACTCAGGGGTACTGAAGCTTTCTTT | CASSGLRGTEAFF
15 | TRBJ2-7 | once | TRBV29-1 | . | TGCAGCGTTGAATGGAGGGGGGGGAGCTCCTACGAGCAGTACTTC | CSVEWRGGSSYEQYF
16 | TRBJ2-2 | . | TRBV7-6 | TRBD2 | TGTGCCAGCAGCTTCGCTAGCGGGAGAGGGACCGGGGAGCTGTTTTTT | CASSFASGRGTGELFF
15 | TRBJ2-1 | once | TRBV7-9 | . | TGTGCCAGCAGCCCCCGACAGTTTTCCTACAATGAGCAGTTCTTC | CASSPRQFSYNEQFF
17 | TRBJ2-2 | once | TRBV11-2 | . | TGTGCCAGCAGCTTACTCCTCGGGGGCGGTCGGACCGGGGAGCTGTTTTTT | CASSLLLGGGRTGELFF
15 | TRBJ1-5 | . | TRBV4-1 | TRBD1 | TGCGCCAGCAGCCAACCTGACAGGGCAAATCAGCCCCAGCATTTT | CASSQPDRANQPQHF
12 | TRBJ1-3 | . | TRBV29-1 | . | TGCAGCGGTACAGTAGCTGGAAACACCATATATTTT | CSGTVAGNTIYF
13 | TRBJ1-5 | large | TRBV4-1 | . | TGCGCCAGCAGCCAAGTACGCAATCAGCCCCAGCATTTT | CASSQVRNQPQHF
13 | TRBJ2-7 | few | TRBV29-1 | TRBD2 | TGCAGCGTTGCTGGCGGGAGGGACGACGAGCAGTACTTC | CSVAGGRDDEQYF
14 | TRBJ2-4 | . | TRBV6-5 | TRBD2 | TGTGCCAGCAGCCCGAGCGGGGTCCAAAACATTCAGTACTTC | CASSPSGVQNIQYF